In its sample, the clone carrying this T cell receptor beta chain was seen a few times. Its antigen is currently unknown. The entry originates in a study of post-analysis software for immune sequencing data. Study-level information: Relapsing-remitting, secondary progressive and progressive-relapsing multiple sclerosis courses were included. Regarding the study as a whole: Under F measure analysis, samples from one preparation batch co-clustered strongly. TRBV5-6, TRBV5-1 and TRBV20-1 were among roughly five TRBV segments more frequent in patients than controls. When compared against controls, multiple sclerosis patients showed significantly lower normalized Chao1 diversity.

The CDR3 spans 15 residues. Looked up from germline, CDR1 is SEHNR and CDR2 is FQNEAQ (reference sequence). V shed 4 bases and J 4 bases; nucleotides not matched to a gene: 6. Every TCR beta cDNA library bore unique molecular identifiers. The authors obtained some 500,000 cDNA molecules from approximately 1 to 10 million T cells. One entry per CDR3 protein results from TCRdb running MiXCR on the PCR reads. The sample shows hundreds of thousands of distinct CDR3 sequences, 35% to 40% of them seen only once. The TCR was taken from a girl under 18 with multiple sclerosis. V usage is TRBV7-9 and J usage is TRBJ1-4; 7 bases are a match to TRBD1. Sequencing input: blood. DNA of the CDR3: TGTGCCAGCAGCTCCAGGACAGGCCGTAATGAAAAACTGTTTTTT. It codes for CASSSRTGRNEKLFF.